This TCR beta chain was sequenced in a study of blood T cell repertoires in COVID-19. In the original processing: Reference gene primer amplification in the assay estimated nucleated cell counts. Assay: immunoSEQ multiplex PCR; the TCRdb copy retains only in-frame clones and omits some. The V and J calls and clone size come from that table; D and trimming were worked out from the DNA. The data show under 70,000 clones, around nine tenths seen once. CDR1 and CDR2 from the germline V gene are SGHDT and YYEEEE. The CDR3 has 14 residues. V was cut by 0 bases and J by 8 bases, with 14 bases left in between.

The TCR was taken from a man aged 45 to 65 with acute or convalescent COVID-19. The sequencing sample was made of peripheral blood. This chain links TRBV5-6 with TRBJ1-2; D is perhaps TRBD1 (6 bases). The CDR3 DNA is TGTGCCAGCAGCTTGGGGGCAGGGGCGAGGGGCTACACCTTC. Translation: CASSLGAGARGYTF.